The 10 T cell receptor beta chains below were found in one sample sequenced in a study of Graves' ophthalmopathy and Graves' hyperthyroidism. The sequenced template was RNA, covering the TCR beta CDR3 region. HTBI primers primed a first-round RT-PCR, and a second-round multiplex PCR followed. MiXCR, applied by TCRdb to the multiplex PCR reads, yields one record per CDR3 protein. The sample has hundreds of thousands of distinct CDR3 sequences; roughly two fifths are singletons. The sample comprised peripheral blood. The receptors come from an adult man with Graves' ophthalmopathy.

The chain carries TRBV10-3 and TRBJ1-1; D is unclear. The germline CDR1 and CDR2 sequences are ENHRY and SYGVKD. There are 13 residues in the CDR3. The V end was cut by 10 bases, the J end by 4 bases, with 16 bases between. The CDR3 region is CASSSGLATEAFF. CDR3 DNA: TGTGCCAGCAGCTCAGGACTAGCCACTGAAGCTTTCTTT.

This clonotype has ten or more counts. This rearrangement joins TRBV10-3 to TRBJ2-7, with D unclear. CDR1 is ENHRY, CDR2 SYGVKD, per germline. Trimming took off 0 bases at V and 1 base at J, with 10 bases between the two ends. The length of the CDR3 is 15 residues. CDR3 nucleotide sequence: TGTGCCATCAGTGAGTCTAACAGTAAGTCCTACGAGCAGTACTTC. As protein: CAISESNSKSYEQYF.

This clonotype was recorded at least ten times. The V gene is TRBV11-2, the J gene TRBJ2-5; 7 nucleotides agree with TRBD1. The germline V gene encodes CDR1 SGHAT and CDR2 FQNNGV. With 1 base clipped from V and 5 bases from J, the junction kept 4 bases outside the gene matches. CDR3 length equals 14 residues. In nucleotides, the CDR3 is TGTGCCAGCAGCTTAGCCTTACAGGGGGAGACCCAGTACTTC. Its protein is CASSLALQGETQYF.

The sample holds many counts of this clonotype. The CDR3, as DNA: TGTGCCACCAGTGATTCAAACGACAGGGCAGGAGACCAGTACTTC. Translating it yields CATSDSNDRAGDQYF. This sequence joins TRBV24-1 and TRBJ2-5; 7 bases agree with TRBD1. Germline V gives CDR1 KGHDR, CDR2 SFDVKD. V lost 2 bases to trimming and J lost 10 bases; unmatched junction nucleotides: 12. The CDR3 has 15 amino acids.

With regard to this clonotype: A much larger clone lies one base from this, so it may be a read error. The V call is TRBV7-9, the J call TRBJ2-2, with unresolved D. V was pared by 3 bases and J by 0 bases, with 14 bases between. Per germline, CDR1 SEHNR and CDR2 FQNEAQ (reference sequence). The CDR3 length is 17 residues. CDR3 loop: CASSLAVRATNTGELFF. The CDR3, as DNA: TGTGCCAGCAGCTTGGCGGTAAGGGCCACGAACACCGGGGAGCTGTTTTTT.

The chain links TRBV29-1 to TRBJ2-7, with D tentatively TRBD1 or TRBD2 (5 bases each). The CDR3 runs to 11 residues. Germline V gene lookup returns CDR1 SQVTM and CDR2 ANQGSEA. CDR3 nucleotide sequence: TGCAGACGGCCGGGTGGGGGCGAGCAGTACTTC. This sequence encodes CRRPGGGEQYF.

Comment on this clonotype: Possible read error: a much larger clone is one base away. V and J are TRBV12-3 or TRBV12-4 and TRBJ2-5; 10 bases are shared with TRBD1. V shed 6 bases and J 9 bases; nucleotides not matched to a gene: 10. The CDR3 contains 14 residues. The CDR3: CASSLRDRGQAQYF. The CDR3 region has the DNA TGTGCCAGCAGCCTCCGGGACAGGGGACAGGCCCAGTACTTC.

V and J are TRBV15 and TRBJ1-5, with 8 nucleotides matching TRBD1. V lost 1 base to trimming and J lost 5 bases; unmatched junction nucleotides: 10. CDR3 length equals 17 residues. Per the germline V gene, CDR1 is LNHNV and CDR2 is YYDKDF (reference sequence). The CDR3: CATSRASGTGWHQPQHF. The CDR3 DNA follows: TGTGCCACCAGCAGAGCCAGCGGGACAGGATGGCATCAGCCCCAGCATTTT.

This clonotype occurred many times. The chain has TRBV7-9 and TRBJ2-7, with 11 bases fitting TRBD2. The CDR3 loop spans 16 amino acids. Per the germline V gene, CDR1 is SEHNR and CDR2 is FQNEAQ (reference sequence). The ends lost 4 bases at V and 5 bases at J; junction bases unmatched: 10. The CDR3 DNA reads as TGTGCCAGCAGCTCAACTACTAGCGGGAGAGGCCACGAGCAGTACTTC. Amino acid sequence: CASSSTTSGRGHEQYF. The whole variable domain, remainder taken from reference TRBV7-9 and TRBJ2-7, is DTGVSQNPRHKITKRGQNVTFRCDPISEHNRLYWYRQTLGQGPEFLTYFQNEAQLEKSRLLSDRFSAERPKGSFSTLEIQRTEQGDSAMYLCASSSTTSGRGHEQYFGPGTRLTVT.

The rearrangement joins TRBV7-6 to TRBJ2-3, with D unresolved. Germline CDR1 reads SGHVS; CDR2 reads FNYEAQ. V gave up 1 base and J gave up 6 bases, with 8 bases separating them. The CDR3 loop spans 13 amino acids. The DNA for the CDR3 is TGTGCCAGCAGCTTAGAGGTAGAGGATACGCAGTATTTT. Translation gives CASSLEVEDTQYF.